This entry is about one T cell receptor beta chain. What it binds is unknown. TCRdb's copy holds only in-frame clones and misses some; the assay was immunoSEQ multiplex PCR. The sample carries roughly 79,000 clones, almost 80% recorded once. Germline loops: CDR1 GTSNPN, CDR2 SVGIG (reference sequence). This CDR3 is built from 12 residues. The record originates from a study of T cell responses to AZD1222 COVID-19 vaccine. Study-wide findings and caveats: Unmutated variant regions are reportedly targeted by nearly half of spike-specific TCRs. Compared with day 0, the breadth and depth of the Spike-specific TCR repertoire rose significantly after two doses of AZD1222. At baseline, seropositivity was found in only six AZD1222 recipients. Repertoires were collected only later (after the peak T cell response had occurred).

The sample was peripheral blood, taken on day 0 of AZD1222 vaccination. V gene TRBV30 combines with J gene TRBJ2-5, with D perhaps TRBD2 (5 bases). This receptor was taken from an adult in good health. CDR3 nucleotide sequence: TGTGTGAGCGGACTCTCTGTGGAGACCCAGTACTTC. Protein: CVSGLSVETQYF. Full variable domain (rest looked up from reference TRBV30 and TRBJ2-5): SQTIHQWPATLVQPVGSPLSLECTVEGTSNPNLYWYRQAAGRGLQLLFYSVGIGQISSEVPQNLSASRPQDRQFILSSKKLLLSDSGFYLCVSGLSVETQYFGPGTRLLVL.